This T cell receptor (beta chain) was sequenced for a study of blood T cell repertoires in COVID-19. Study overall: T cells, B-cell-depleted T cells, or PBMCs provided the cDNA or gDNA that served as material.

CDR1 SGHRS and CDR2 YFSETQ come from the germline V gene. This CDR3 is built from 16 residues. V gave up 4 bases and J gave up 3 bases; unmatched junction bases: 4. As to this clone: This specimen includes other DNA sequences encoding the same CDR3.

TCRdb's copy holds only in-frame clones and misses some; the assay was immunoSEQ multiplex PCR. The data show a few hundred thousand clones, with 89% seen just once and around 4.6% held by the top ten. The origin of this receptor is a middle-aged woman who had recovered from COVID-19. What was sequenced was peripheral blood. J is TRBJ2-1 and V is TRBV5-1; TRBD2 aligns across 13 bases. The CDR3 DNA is TGCGCCAGCAGCGGGACTAGCGGGGTCCTCTACAATGAGCAGTTCTTC. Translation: CASSGTSGVLYNEQFF. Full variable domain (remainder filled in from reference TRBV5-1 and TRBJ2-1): KAGVTQTPRYLIKTRGQQVTLSCSPISGHRSVSWYQQTPGQGLQFLFEYFSETQRNKGNFPGRFSGRQFSNSRSEMNVSTLELGDSALYLCASSGTSGVLYNEQFFGPGTRLTVL.